The rows below give T cell receptor beta chains drawn from one sample of a study of immune reconstitution after stem cell transplant in scleroderma. Using its own MiXCR run on the RT-PCR reads, TCRdb lists one record per CDR3 protein. This table holds about 5,600 distinct CDR3 sequences, around 8% found once. Sample collection was performed before or after autologous hematopoietic stem cell transplantation (not recorded which). These receptors originate from a male donor with systemic sclerosis. Each CDR3 is given with its conserved first and last residue. D genes are given only for firm matches. Where a row states a size, it is once, few, many or the class of an expanded clone; other rows omit it.

D gene	V gene	J gene	clone size	CDR3 DNA	CDR3 protein
TRBD2	TRBV10-3	TRBJ2-2	medium-sized	TGTGCCATGGGGGGGGCGAACACCGGGGAGCTGTTTTTT	CAMGGANTGELFF
NA	TRBV7-2	TRBJ1-3	medium-sized	TGTGCCAGCAAGACCGACACCGCTGGAAACACCATATATTTT	CASKTDTAGNTIYF
TRBD1	TRBV7-8	TRBJ1-5	NA	TGTGCCAGCAGCTCAGGACAGGGTGGACTTAGCAATCAGCCCCAGCATTTT	CASSSGQGGLSNQPQHF
TRBD2	TRBV29-1	TRBJ2-5	NA	TGCAGCGTTGTGGTCGAGGGCGGGAGAGAGACCCAGTACTTC	CSVVVEGGRETQYF
TRBD1	TRBV20-1	TRBJ1-2	medium-sized	TGCAGTACGACAGGGGGGACGCAATCCTATGGCTACACCTTC	CSTTGGTQSYGYTF
TRBD2	TRBV11-2	TRBJ2-1	NA	TGTGCCAGCAGCCCGAAGGGACTAGCGGGAGTATTGATCACTGAGCAGTTCTTC	CASSPKGLAGVLITEQFF
NA	TRBV20-1	TRBJ2-5	medium-sized	TGCAGTGCTAGAGATGCTAGTGGGACACAAGAGACCCAGTACTTC	CSARDASGTQETQYF
TRBD2	TRBV7-6	TRBJ2-7	few	TGTGCCAGCAGCCGGACCGGGACTAGCGGGGAGCAGTACTTC	CASSRTGTSGEQYF
TRBD1	TRBV6-5	TRBJ1-5	medium-sized	TGTGCCAGCAGTCCGCAGACAGGGAATCAGCCCCAGCATTTT	CASSPQTGNQPQHF
TRBD2	TRBV5-1	TRBJ2-7	few	TGCGCCAGCAGCGGGACTAGCGGGAGTTACGAGCAGTACTTC	CASSGTSGSYEQYF
NA	TRBV28	TRBJ2-7	medium-sized	TGTGCCACCCAAGGGACTCGCACGCAGTACTTC	CATQGTRTQYF
TRBD2	TRBV10-3	TRBJ2-3	NA	TGTGCCATCAGTTCGGGGGAGGGGCCAGATACGCAGTATTTT	CAISSGEGPDTQYF
TRBD1	TRBV28	TRBJ1-2	few	TGTGCCAGCAGCTCGACAGGGGTAGGCTATGGCTACACCTTC	CASSSTGVGYGYTF
NA	TRBV9	TRBJ2-3	NA	TGTGCCAGCAGCCCCGGAGTCCCCCAGACTACGCAGTATTTT	CASSPGVPQTTQYF
NA	TRBV28	TRBJ1-4	medium-sized	TGTGCCAGCAGGCTGTCCACCATTAATGAAAAACTGTTTTTT	CASRLSTINEKLFF
NA	TRBV29-1	TRBJ1-1	few	TGCAGCGTCCTTAAAGCCGGGAGTAACACTGAAGCTTTCTTT	CSVLKAGSNTEAFF
TRBD2	TRBV20-1	TRBJ2-5	few	TGCAGTGCCGGAGCGGGGGAAGAGACCCAGTACTTC	CSAGAGEETQYF
NA	TRBV18	TRBJ2-2	medium-sized	TGTGCCAGCTCACCACCGGGGACGGAGGGGACCGGGGAGCTGTTTTTT	CASSPPGTEGTGELFF
NA	TRBV20-1	TRBJ1-1	medium-sized	TGCAGTGCTAACTCCCCACGGGGAGGGGCTGAAGCTTTCTTT	CSANSPRGGAEAFF
NA	TRBV29-1	TRBJ2-1	NA	TGCAGCGTTGTCCCCGACAGGCTCGATGAGCAGTTCTTC	CSVVPDRLDEQFF
NA	TRBV5-1	TRBJ2-5	NA	TGCGCCAGCAGCTTTTCCGAGACCCAGTACTTC	CASSFSETQYF
NA	TRBV20-1	TRBJ2-5	NA	TGCAGTGCTAGTCGGCAGCAAGAGACCCAGTACTTC	CSASRQQETQYF
TRBD1	TRBV29-1	TRBJ2-1	medium-sized	TGCAGCGTCCGGGACAGACTCTACAATGAGCAGTTCTTC	CSVRDRLYNEQFF
TRBD2	TRBV5-1	TRBJ2-5	few	TGCGCCAGCAGCTTGGTGTCGGGGCTAGCGGGAGGAGGGCCTCAAGAGACCCAGTACTTC	CASSLVSGLAGGGPQETQYF
TRBD1	TRBV24-1	TRBJ2-5	medium-sized	TGTGCCACCAGTGATCGGACAGGGCTCCAAGAGACCCAGTACTTC	CATSDRTGLQETQYF
TRBD2	TRBV5-1	TRBJ2-7	few	TGCGCCAGTTCCGGACTAGCGGGAGCGAGCTCCTACGAGCAGTACTTC	CASSGLAGASSYEQYF
NA	TRBV29-1	TRBJ2-5	few	TGCAGCGTTTCCCGGGCCAACCAAGAGACCCAGTACTTC	CSVSRANQETQYF
NA	TRBV25-1	TRBJ2-6	NA	TGTGCCAGCAGTGATCAGGGCGCTGGGGCCAACGTCCTGACTTTC	CASSDQGAGANVLTF
NA	TRBV20-1	TRBJ2-5	medium-sized	TGCAGTGCTGTCTCCGAGACCCAGTACTTC	CSAVSETQYF
NA	TRBV7-9	TRBJ1-2	NA	TGTGCCAGCAGCTTAGCGGGGGATTGGGGCTACACCTTC	CASSLAGDWGYTF
TRBD2	TRBV29-1	TRBJ2-7	medium-sized	TGCAGCGTTAGTAGCGGGGGACGCTACGAGCAGTACTTC	CSVSSGGRYEQYF
NA	TRBV28	TRBJ1-4	medium-sized	TGTGCCAGCCAAGGGCTTGGCCAGAAACTGTTTTTT	CASQGLGQKLFF
TRBD2	TRBV2	TRBJ2-6	medium-sized	TGTGCCAGAGGACTAGCGGCTCCTTCTGGGGCCAACGTCCTGACTTTC	CARGLAAPSGANVLTF